The text below deals with one TCR beta chain. Antigen unknown. This record belongs to a study of cytomegalovirus exposure and HLA in healthy donors. Study in general: Early release data held tens of millions of unique TCRs from HLA-typed donors.

Study-wide findings and caveats: Follow-up analysis later connected one missense variant in DCLRE1C with trimming of TCR beta V- and J-genes. Later work found that TCR association rates differed between HLA loci; DRB1 had the most and HLA-C the fewest.

V dropped 4 bases and J dropped 3 bases, with 15 bases sitting between them. The CDR3 contains 15 residues. Germline CDR1 reads SGHNT; CDR2 reads YYREEE (reference sequence). The PCR used 60 Vbeta and 13 Jbeta primers. The assay was immunoSEQ multiplex PCR, and TCRdb's table has in-frame clones only and misses some. This table holds under 250,000 clones, approximately 78% found once. This receptor was obtained from a male donor in good health and CMV-seronegative. Input material: PBMCs. The rearrangement links TRBV5-4 to TRBJ2-3; possible D gene TRBD2, 6 bases. This CDR3 reads CASSRGRGETDTQYF. DNA of the CDR3: TGTGCCAGCAGCCGCGGGCGGGGAGAAACAGATACGCAGTATTTT. Drawing the rest from reference TRBV5-4 and TRBJ2-3, the complete variable domain is ETGVTQSPTHLIKTRGQQVTLRCSSQSGHNTVSWYQQALGQGPQFIFQYYREEENGRGNFPPRFSGLQFPNYSSELNVNALELDDSALYLCASSRGRGETDTQYFGPGTRLTVL.